The sequence of this T cell receptor beta chain was determined in a study of T cell responses to AZD1222 COVID-19 vaccine. Whole-study results and caveats: Vaccine-associated CD4 TCRs ranged over spike, dominating at 160-218 and 743-854.

This CDR3 has 16 amino acids. Trimming removed 2 bases from V and 2 bases from J, with 13 bases in between. CDR1 is MNHNY, CDR2 SVGAGI, per germline (reference sequence). Notes on this clone: Its antigen is still unknown.

Sequencing was performed with immunoSEQ multiplex PCR; in TCRdb, only in-frame clones are kept and a portion is missing. The profile covers around 140,000 clones, with about nine tenths appearing a single time and 4.5% to 6.5% taken by the ten largest. The sample in question was peripheral blood, obtained on day 0 of AZD1222 vaccination. This chain joins TRBV6-6 and TRBJ1-5, with D unresolved. The TCR originated in an adult in good health. CDR3 loop: CASSYTLPDGNQPQHF. The CDR3 nucleotides read TGTGCCAGCAGTTACACCCTTCCCGATGGCAATCAGCCCCAGCATTTT.